What follows are 20 T cell receptor beta chains derived from one specimen sequenced in a study of blood T cell repertoires in COVID-19. Using immunoSEQ multiplex PCR, the repertoire was profiled, and TCRdb retains in-frame clones only, with some absent. The table shows approximately 300,000 clones, with approximately 90% occurring only once. Sequencing was performed on PBMCs or T cells enriched from blood (not recorded which). The origin of the receptors is a woman in her late teens or twenties who had recovered from COVID-19.

The chain couples TRBV25-1 to TRBJ2-3; 9 bases line up with TRBD2. The CDR3 consists of 16 residues. Germline lookup yields CDR1 MGHDK and CDR2 SYGVNS. Trimming cost V 3 bases and J 2 bases; bases outside gene matches: 6. CDR3 nucleotide sequence: TGTGCCAGCAGTGACTTTGCGGGAGGGAACACAGATACGCAGTATTTT. Translated, it gives CASSDFAGGNTDTQYF.

This clone came up many times. The chain is built from TRBV11-2 and TRBJ2-7; maybe TRBD2 (6 bases). In germline, CDR1 is SGHAT, CDR2 FQNNGV. CDR3 length equals 17 residues. V gave up 1 base and J gave up 3 bases, with 19 bases separating them. As DNA, the CDR3 is TGTGCCAGCAGCTTAGGGTTTGCGGGGTCTTCTTACTACGAGCAGTACTTC. This sequence encodes CASSLGFAGSSYYEQYF.

The CDR3 spells CASSGGGRQETQYF. The CDR3 DNA sequence: TGTGCCAGCAGTGGGGGGGGGCGGCAAGAGACCCAGTACTTC. J is TRBJ2-5 and V is TRBV2; D perhaps matches TRBD2 (7 bases). V was trimmed by 4 bases and J by 2 bases, leaving 11 bases between them. The V gene's germline CDR1 is SNHLY and CDR2 FYNNEI. This CDR3 comprises 14 residues.

This sequence joins TRBV19 and TRBJ1-1; weak D call: TRBD1 (5 bases). The CDR3 is made up of 14 amino acids. CDR1 and CDR2 (germline): LNHDA, SQIVND (reference sequence). The V gene lost 7 bases and the J gene lost 4 bases, with 16 bases spanning the gap. Here the CDR3 DNA reads TGTGCCAGTACTCCCATGGGGGGGAGCACTGAAGCTTTCTTT. Its protein is CASTPMGGSTEAFF. Drawing the rest from reference TRBV19 and TRBJ1-1, the complete variable domain is DGGITQSPKYLFRKEGQNVTLSCEQNLNHDAMYWYRQDPGQGLRLIYYSQIVNDFQKGDIAEGYSVSREKKESFPLTVTSAQKNPTAFYLCASTPMGGSTEAFFGQGTRLTVV.

The CDR3: CASSISGTVGDGYTF. CDR3 bases: TGTGCCAGTAGTATTTCCGGGACAGTTGGAGATGGCTACACCTTC. J is TRBJ1-2 and V is TRBV19; 7 bases map to TRBD1. V lost 3 bases to trimming and J lost 6 bases; unmatched junction nucleotides: 10. The CDR3 loop spans 15 amino acids. Germline loops: CDR1 LNHDA, CDR2 SQIVND (reference sequence).

Notes on this clone: Other DNA sequences in the same sample also yield this CDR3. V usage is TRBV5-1 and J usage is TRBJ1-3; no reliable D call. V lost 0 bases and J 2 bases, leaving 6 bases between the germline ends. The CDR3 is 14 residues long. Germline V gene lookup returns CDR1 SGHRS and CDR2 YFSETQ. For the CDR3, the DNA is TGCGCCAGCAGCTTGGGGGGAGCTGGAAACACCATATATTTT. Protein sequence: CASSLGGAGNTIYF.

The chain links TRBV28 to TRBJ1-3; D gene ambiguous. Germline CDR1 is MDHEN and CDR2 is SYDVKM. The CDR3 is 16 residues long. V was shortened by 4 bases and J by 0 bases, with 13 bases between the two germline ends. The CDR3 sequence is CASSSPGSRSGNTIYF. The CDR3 DNA reads as TGTGCCAGCAGTTCCCCCGGTAGCCGCTCTGGAAACACCATATATTTT.

The J gene is TRBJ1-1, the V gene TRBV27; D is perhaps TRBD1 (6 bases). The CDR3 is 14 residues long. The germline CDR1 and CDR2 sequences are MNHEY and SMNVEV (reference sequence). The V and J ends lost 8 bases and 6 bases respectively, with 19 bases between them. For the CDR3, the DNA is TGTGCCAGCTGGATCGCCGGCCACAGGGCTGAAGCTTTCTTT. Encoded protein: CASWIAGHRAEAFF.

V usage is TRBV9 and J usage is TRBJ1-5, with 7 bases fitting TRBD1. The CDR3 sequence is 15 residues long. Germline V lookup: CDR1 SGDLS, CDR2 YYNGEE. With 3 bases clipped from V and 4 bases from J, the junction kept 7 bases outside the gene matches. The CDR3 protein is CASSASGTANQPQHF. CDR3 nucleotide sequence: TGTGCCAGCAGCGCGTCTGGGACAGCAAATCAGCCCCAGCATTTT.

This clone came up a few times. The chain employs TRBV5-8 and TRBJ1-2, with TRBD1 matching 7 bases. With 7 bases clipped from V and 0 bases from J, the junction kept 15 bases outside the gene matches. Germline assignment: CDR1 SGHTS and CDR2 YDEGEE. This CDR3 contains 17 residues. This CDR3 reads CASRSGTALLANYGYTF. CDR3 nucleotides: TGTGCCAGCCGTTCCGGGACAGCCCTTTTAGCTAACTATGGCTACACCTTC.

The rearrangement links TRBV4-1 to TRBJ1-2; possibly TRBD1 for D (5 bases). Trimming took off 0 bases at V and 8 bases at J, with 16 bases between the two ends. Germline V gene sequence: CDR1 MGHRA, CDR2 YSYEKL. The CDR3 consists of 15 residues. As DNA, the CDR3 is TGCGCCAGCAGCCAAGAATTAAGCAGGGCTGGGGGCTACACCTTC. This encodes CASSQELSRAGGYTF.

V gene TRBV7-9 combines with J gene TRBJ2-1, with 7 bases matching TRBD1. The CDR3 spans 15 residues. CDR1 is SEHNR, CDR2 FQNEAQ, per germline (reference sequence). V was pared by 5 bases and J by 3 bases, with 7 bases of the junction left unmatched. This CDR3 is CASSHFRDSYNEQFF. The CDR3 bases are TGTGCCAGCAGCCATTTCCGGGACAGCTACAATGAGCAGTTCTTC. Complete variable domain (other parts from reference TRBV7-9 and TRBJ2-1): DTGVSQNPRHKITKRGQNVTFRCDPISEHNRLYWYRQTLGQGPEFLTYFQNEAQLEKSRLLSDRFSAERPKGSFSTLEIQRTEQGDSAMYLCASSHFRDSYNEQFFGPGTRLTVL.

This sequence joins TRBV3-1 (or the pseudogene TRBV3-2) and TRBJ2-5, with 11 positions matching TRBD2. V shed 1 base, J shed 5 bases, and the junction held 12 bases outside the gene matches. Germline lookup yields CDR1 LGHDT and CDR2 YNNKEL (reference sequence). The length of the CDR3 is 18 residues. CDR3 protein: CASSQGRRDSGRGETQYF. The CDR3 DNA is TGTGCCAGCAGCCAAGGTAGAAGGGATAGCGGGAGGGGCGAGACCCAGTACTTC.

This chain joins TRBV27 and TRBJ2-7; 9 positions agree with TRBD2. V was clipped by 3 bases and J by 2 bases; unmatched bases: 2. The CDR3 loop spans 14 amino acids. CDR1 is MNHEY, CDR2 SMNVEV, per germline (reference sequence). The CDR3, as DNA: TGTGCCAGCAGTTTGGGACTAGCTGCCTACGAGCAGTACTTC. This codes for CASSLGLAAYEQYF.

This rearrangement joins TRBV10-2 to TRBJ1-4, with 7 bases that match TRBD1. The CDR3 runs 15 residues. The J segment lost 7 bases and the V segment lost 2 bases, leaving 7 bases of the junction unmatched. CDR1 and CDR2 (germline): WSHSY, SAAADI. DNA of the CDR3: TGCGCCAGCAGTGAGGCTCTACAGGGGCCTGAAAAACTGTTTTTT. This encodes CASSEALQGPEKLFF.

The chain links TRBV30 to TRBJ1-2; TRBD1 is a possible D gene (6 bases). Trimming cost V 2 bases and J 7 bases, with 8 bases left between them. The CDR3 is made up of 11 amino acids. Germline CDR1 is GTSNPN and CDR2 is SVGIG (reference sequence). The chain's CDR3 is CAWSRQAGYTF. The CDR3 region has the DNA TGTGCCTGGAGTCGACAGGCTGGCTACACCTTC.

CDR3 coding DNA: TGTGCCAGCACCCCGACTGGGGAGCTGTTTTTT. It specifies CASTPTGELFF. This rearrangement joins TRBV2 to TRBJ2-2, with D unclear. The ends were cut back, 7 bases at V and 8 bases at J, with 8 bases in the middle. CDR1 is SNHLY, CDR2 FYNNEI, per germline. The CDR3 is made up of 11 amino acids.

The chain couples TRBV27 to TRBJ2-7; D perhaps matches TRBD1 (6 bases). The germline V and J ends were trimmed by 3 bases and 3 bases, with 12 bases remaining between them. The germline V gene encodes CDR1 MNHEY and CDR2 SMNVEV (reference sequence). This CDR3 comprises 14 residues. The CDR3 protein is CASSFTGTLYEQYF. The CDR3 region has the DNA TGTGCCAGCAGTTTCACCGGGACACTCTACGAGCAGTACTTC.

The chain recombines TRBV9 with TRBJ1-1, with a tentative D call TRBD1 (5 bases). Germline V CDR1 and CDR2: SGDLS, YYNGEE. The V end lost 0 bases, the J end lost 4 bases, and 10 bases lay between the germline ends. The CDR3 is made up of 14 amino acids. The CDR3 nucleotides read TGTGCCAGCAGCGTAGCCACCGGGGGCACTGAAGCTTTCTTT. It encodes CASSVATGGTEAFF.

This clone has just a few counts. The CDR3 DNA sequence: TGTGCCAGCAGCACTAAACAGGGGACCCAGAACTATGGCTACACCTTC. Protein product: CASSTKQGTQNYGYTF. The J gene is TRBJ1-2, the V gene TRBV9, with 7 bases identical to TRBD1. CDR1 is SGDLS, CDR2 YYNGEE, per germline. CDR3 size: 16 residues. Unmatched junction bases numbered 11, after V lost 4 bases and J lost 2 bases.